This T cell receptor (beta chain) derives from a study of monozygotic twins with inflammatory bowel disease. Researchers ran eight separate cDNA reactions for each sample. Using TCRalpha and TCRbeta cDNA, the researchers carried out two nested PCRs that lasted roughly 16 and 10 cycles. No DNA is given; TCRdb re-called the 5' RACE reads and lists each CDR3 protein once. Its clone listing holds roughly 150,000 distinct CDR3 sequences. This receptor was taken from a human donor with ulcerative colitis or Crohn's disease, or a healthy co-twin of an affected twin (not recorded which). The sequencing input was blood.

CDR3 in amino acids: CASSPTGQGGHQPQHF. The genes are TRBV19 and TRBJ1-5; the TCRdb call, TRBD1, lacks DNA for checking. The CDR3 contains 16 residues. CDR1 is LNHDA, CDR2 SQIVND, per germline (reference sequence).